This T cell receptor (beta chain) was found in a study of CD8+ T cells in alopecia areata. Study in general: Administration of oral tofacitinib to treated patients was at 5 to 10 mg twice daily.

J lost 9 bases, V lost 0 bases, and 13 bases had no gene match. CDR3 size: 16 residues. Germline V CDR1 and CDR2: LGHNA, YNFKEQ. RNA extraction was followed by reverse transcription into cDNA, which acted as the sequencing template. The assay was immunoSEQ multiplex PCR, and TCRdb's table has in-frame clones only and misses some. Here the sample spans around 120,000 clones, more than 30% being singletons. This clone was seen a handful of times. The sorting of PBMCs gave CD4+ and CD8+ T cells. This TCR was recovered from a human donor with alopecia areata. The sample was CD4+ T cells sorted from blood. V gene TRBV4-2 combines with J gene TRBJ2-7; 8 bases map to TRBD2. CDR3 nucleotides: TGTGCCAGCAGCCAAGATCTATGGACTAGCTTATCCGTGCAGTACTTC. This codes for CASSQDLWTSLSVQYF.